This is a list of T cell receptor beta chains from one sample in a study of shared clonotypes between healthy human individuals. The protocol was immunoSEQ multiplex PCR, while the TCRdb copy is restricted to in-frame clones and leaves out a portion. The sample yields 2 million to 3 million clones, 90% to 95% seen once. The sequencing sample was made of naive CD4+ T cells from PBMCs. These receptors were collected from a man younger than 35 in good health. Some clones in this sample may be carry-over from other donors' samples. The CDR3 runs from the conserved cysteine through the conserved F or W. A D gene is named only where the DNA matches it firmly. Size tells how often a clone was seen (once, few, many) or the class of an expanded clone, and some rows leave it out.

CASSTAGVYGYTF	TGTGCCAGCAGTACAGCCGGGGTCTATGGCTACACCTTC	TRBJ1-2	-	TRBV6-5	-
CASSQNLWNEQFF	TGTGCCAGCAGTCAAAACCTGTGGAATGAGCAGTTCTTC	TRBJ2-1	-	TRBV6-6	-
CASSLNRGGETQYF	TGTGCCAGCAGCTTGAATAGGGGTGGGGAGACCCAGTACTTC	TRBJ2-5	-	TRBV7-2	-
CASSRGQGYEQYF	TGTGCCAGCAGCCGGGGACAGGGGTACGAGCAGTACTTC	TRBJ2-7	-	TRBV5-4	TRBD1
CSVVQDLNTGELFF	TGCAGCGTTGTGCAGGACCTGAACACCGGGGAGCTGTTTTTT	TRBJ2-2	-	TRBV29-1	-
CASSEPWANEKLFF	TGCGCCAGCAGCGAACCGTGGGCTAATGAAAAACTGTTTTTT	TRBJ1-4	-	TRBV5-1	-
CASSVGDSVYEQYF	TGTGCCAGCAGCGTAGGTGATAGCGTGTACGAGCAGTACTTC	TRBJ2-7	-	TRBV9	-
CASSLGRDPSSMQPQHF	TGTGCCAGCAGCCTCGGAAGAGACCCGTCCTCAATGCAGCCCCAGCATTTT	TRBJ1-5	-	TRBV27	-
CASDPTGTYQPQHF	TGTGCCAGCGACCCGACAGGGACTTATCAGCCCCAGCATTTT	TRBJ1-5	-	TRBV27	TRBD1
CAWSSGNSGANVLTF	TGTGCCTGGAGCTCAGGGAACTCTGGGGCCAACGTCCTGACTTTC	TRBJ2-6	-	TRBV30	-
CASNPFAGTGAHEQYF	TGTGCCAGCAACCCCTTCGCCGGGACAGGGGCCCACGAGCAGTACTTC	TRBJ2-7	once	TRBV7-2	TRBD1
CASGPHSSGGYTF	TGTGCCAGCGGACCCCATAGCTCAGGTGGCTACACCTTC	TRBJ1-2	-	TRBV6-5	-
CASSQVGLFSPLHF	TGTGCCAGCAGCCAAGTTGGGTTGTTTTCACCCCTCCACTTT	TRBJ1-6	-	TRBV14	-
CAWIRLAGVVGGNEQFF	TGTGCCTGGATCCGACTAGCGGGAGTAGTAGGTGGCAATGAGCAGTTCTTC	TRBJ2-1	-	TRBV30	TRBD2
CASSKPGTVYGYTF	TGTGCCAGCAGCAAACCCGGGACGGTCTATGGCTACACCTTC	TRBJ1-2	-	TRBV5-5	-
CASCRDGSSYEQYF	TGTGCCAGCTGCCGGGACGGCTCTTCCTACGAGCAGTACTTC	TRBJ2-7	-	TRBV28	-
CASPEVGQGWYGANVLTF	TGTGCCAGCCCCGAGGTGGGGCAGGGTTGGTATGGGGCCAACGTCCTGACTTTC	TRBJ2-6	once	TRBV5-8	-
CASSQGQFRGETQYF	TGCGCCAGCAGCCAAGGACAGTTTAGGGGAGAGACCCAGTACTTC	TRBJ2-5	-	TRBV5-1	-
CAWRQLGYVAGGYEQYF	TGTGCCTGGAGGCAACTAGGGTACGTAGCGGGAGGATACGAGCAGTACTTC	TRBJ2-7	-	TRBV30	TRBD2
CASTDILGLAGGPDTQYF	TGTGCCAGCACCGACATTCTGGGACTAGCGGGAGGGCCGGATACGCAGTATTTT	TRBJ2-3	-	TRBV9	TRBD2
CASRDTGELFF	TGTGCCAGCAGGGACACCGGGGAGCTGTTTTTT	TRBJ2-2	-	TRBV25-1	-
CSVEDPGTAQHF	TGCAGCGTTGAAGATCCCGGGACAGCCCAGCATTTT	TRBJ1-5	once	TRBV29-1	TRBD1
CASSDPGQNEKLFF	TGTGCCAGCAGTGACCCGGGACAGAATGAAAAACTGTTTTTT	TRBJ1-4	-	TRBV28	TRBD1
CASREAGGPGDTQYF	TGTGCCAGCCGGGAAGCGGGAGGGCCGGGAGATACGCAGTATTTT	TRBJ2-3	-	TRBV11-2	TRBD2
CASSSGQARRGYTF	TGTGCCAGCAGTTCTGGACAGGCTCGGCGGGGCTACACCTTC	TRBJ1-2	-	TRBV6-6	TRBD1
CSIQGISYEQYF	TGCAGTATACAGGGCATCTCCTACGAGCAGTACTTC	TRBJ2-7	-	TRBV29-1	-
CASMLGSGGNTIYF	TGTGCCAGTATGCTGGGCTCGGGGGGAAACACCATATATTTT	TRBJ1-3	-	TRBV19	-
CASSSPEIYYEQYF	TGTGCCAGCTCATCCCCAGAGATTTACTACGAGCAGTACTTC	TRBJ2-7	-	TRBV18	-
CASSLETEQFF	TGTGCCAGCAGCCTCGAGACGGAGCAGTTCTTC	TRBJ2-1	-	TRBV11-1	-
CASSQLQGHEQFF	TGCGCCAGCAGCCAGTTACAGGGTCATGAGCAGTTCTTC	TRBJ2-1	once	TRBV4-3	-
CASSYRDRPQETQYF	TGTGCCAGTAGCTATCGGGACAGGCCGCAAGAGACCCAGTACTTC	TRBJ2-5	-	TRBV19	TRBD1
CASSDLLGEQYF	TGTGCCAGCAGCGACCTCCTGGGCGAGCAGTACTTC	TRBJ2-7	-	TRBV6-1	-
CASSQDRGYPLRSGYTF	TGTGCCAGCAGCCAAGACAGGGGCTACCCACTTAGGAGTGGCTACACCTTC	TRBJ1-2	-	TRBV27	TRBD1
CASSLERVTDTQYF	TGTGCCAGCTCACTAGAGAGGGTAACAGATACGCAGTATTTT	TRBJ2-3	-	TRBV18	-
CASSLGAAGANVLTF	TGCGCCAGCAGCTTGGGGGCAGCTGGGGCCAACGTCCTGACTTTC	TRBJ2-6	-	TRBV5-1	-
CASSQAERETYEQYF	TGCGCCAGCAGCCAAGCCGAGCGGGAGACCTACGAGCAGTACTTC	TRBJ2-7	-	TRBV4-3	TRBD2
CASSLLSSGRARADRDTQYF	TGTGCCAGCAGTTTACTATCTAGCGGGAGGGCCAGGGCCGATCGAGATACGCAGTATTTT	TRBJ2-3	-	TRBV27	TRBD2
CASSLRRSSGANVLTF	TGTGCCAGCAGTTTACGGCGCAGCTCTGGGGCCAACGTCCTGACTTTC	TRBJ2-6	-	TRBV6-6	-
CASSVELTDTQYF	TGTGCCAGCAGCGTAGAATTGACAGATACGCAGTATTTT	TRBJ2-3	-	TRBV9	-
CAISPGGGPTTQHF	TGTGCCATCTCCCCTGGGGGGGGGCCTACTACCCAGCATTTT	TRBJ1-5	-	TRBV10-3	-
CASSLQAGRQETQYF	TGTGCCAGCAGCTTACAGGCGGGGCGCCAAGAGACCCAGTACTTC	TRBJ2-5	-	TRBV7-2	-
CASSPNAGTGGTEAFF	TGTGCCAGCTCACCCAACGCCGGGACAGGGGGAACTGAAGCTTTCTTT	TRBJ1-1	once	TRBV18	TRBD1
CASRAANTEAFF	TGTGCCAGCAGGGCGGCGAACACTGAAGCTTTCTTT	TRBJ1-1	-	TRBV2	-
CASSQGVSSAPSPGYNEQFF	TGTGCCAGCAGCCAAGGAGTTAGCTCGGCCCCCTCCCCGGGTTACAATGAGCAGTTCTTC	TRBJ2-1	-	TRBV14	-
CASTMGTSGGNEQFF	TGTGCCAGCACCATGGGGACTAGCGGGGGCAATGAGCAGTTCTTC	TRBJ2-1	-	TRBV28	TRBD2
CASSPRQGNEQFF	TGTGCCAGCAGCCCGAGACAGGGCAATGAGCAGTTCTTC	TRBJ2-1	-	TRBV5-6	TRBD1
CASTRAGVVPGELFF	TGTGCCAGCACCCGAGCGGGAGTCGTCCCCGGGGAGCTGTTTTTT	TRBJ2-2	-	TRBV7-2	TRBD2
CASSLVVEETQYF	TGCGCCAGCAGTTTGGTTGTGGAAGAGACCCAGTACTTC	TRBJ2-5	-	TRBV5-1	-
CASSLWRGNEQFF	TGTGCCAGCAGTTTATGGAGGGGAAATGAGCAGTTCTTC	TRBJ2-1	-	TRBV28	-
CASSRPSLRGAGNTIYF	TGTGCCAGCAGCAGACCATCGCTCAGGGGGGCTGGAAACACCATATATTTT	TRBJ1-3	-	TRBV28	TRBD1
CASSEVTGGRGYTF	TGTGCCAGCAGTGAAGTTACAGGGGGCCGGGGCTACACCTTC	TRBJ1-2	-	TRBV2	TRBD1
CASRPHPDNQPQHF	TGTGCCAGCCGACCCCATCCCGACAATCAGCCCCAGCATTTT	TRBJ1-5	-	TRBV28	-
CASSGPVYTF	TGTGCCAGCAGTGGACCAGTCTACACCTTC	TRBJ1-2	-	TRBV2	-
CSVEEGPGQGAEAFF	TGCAGCGTTGAAGAGGGGCCGGGACAGGGCGCTGAAGCTTTCTTT	TRBJ1-1	-	TRBV29-1	TRBD1
CASSEEGMSEQYF	TGCGCCAGCAGTGAGGAGGGTATGAGCGAGCAGTACTTC	TRBJ2-7	-	TRBV5-1	-
CASRKAGVDEQYF	TGTGCCAGCAGAAAAGCGGGAGTGGACGAGCAGTACTTC	TRBJ2-7	-	TRBV6-5	TRBD2
CASSSGQLSYGYTF	TGTGCCAGCAGTTCCGGACAGCTGTCCTATGGCTACACCTTC	TRBJ1-2	-	TRBV28	-
CASRIRFEAFF	TGTGCCAGCAGAATAAGGTTTGAAGCTTTCTTT	TRBJ1-1	-	TRBV28	-